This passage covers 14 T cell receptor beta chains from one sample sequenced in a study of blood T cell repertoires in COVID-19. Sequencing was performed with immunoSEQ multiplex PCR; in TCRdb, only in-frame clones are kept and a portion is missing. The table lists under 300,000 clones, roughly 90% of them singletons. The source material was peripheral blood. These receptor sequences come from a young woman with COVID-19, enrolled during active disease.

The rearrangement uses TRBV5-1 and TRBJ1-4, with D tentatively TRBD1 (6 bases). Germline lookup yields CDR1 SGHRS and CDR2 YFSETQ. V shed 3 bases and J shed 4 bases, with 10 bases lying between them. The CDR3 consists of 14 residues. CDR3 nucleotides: TGCGCCAGCAGCTCGGGACACCGTAATGAAAAACTGTTTTTT. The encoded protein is CASSSGHRNEKLFF.

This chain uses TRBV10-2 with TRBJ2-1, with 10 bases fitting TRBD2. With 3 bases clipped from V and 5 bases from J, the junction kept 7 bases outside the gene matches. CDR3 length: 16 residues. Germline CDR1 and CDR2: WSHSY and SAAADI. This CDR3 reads CASSDAAGGPDNEQFF. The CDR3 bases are TGCGCCAGCAGTGATGCAGCGGGGGGGCCGGACAATGAGCAGTTCTTC.

CDR3 bases: TGTGCCAGCAGCCTCCGAGGTTCTGGTGATACGCAGTATTTT. Its translation: CASSLRGSGDTQYF. V usage is TRBV9 and J usage is TRBJ2-3; D is unclear. V was cut by 4 bases and J by 6 bases, with 15 bases left in between. Germline V lookup: CDR1 SGDLS, CDR2 YYNGEE. CDR3 length: 14 residues.

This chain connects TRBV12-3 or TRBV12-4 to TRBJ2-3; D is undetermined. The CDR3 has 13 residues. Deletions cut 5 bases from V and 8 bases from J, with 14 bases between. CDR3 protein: CASSLGSYVTQYF. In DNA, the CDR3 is TGTGCCAGCAGTCTAGGGTCCTACGTTACGCAGTATTTT.

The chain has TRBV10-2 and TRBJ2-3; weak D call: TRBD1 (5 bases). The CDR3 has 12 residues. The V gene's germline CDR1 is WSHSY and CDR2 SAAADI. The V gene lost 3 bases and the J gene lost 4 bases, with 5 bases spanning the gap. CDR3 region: CASSEGADTQYF. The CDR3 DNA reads TGCGCCAGCAGTGAAGGGGCAGATACGCAGTATTTT.

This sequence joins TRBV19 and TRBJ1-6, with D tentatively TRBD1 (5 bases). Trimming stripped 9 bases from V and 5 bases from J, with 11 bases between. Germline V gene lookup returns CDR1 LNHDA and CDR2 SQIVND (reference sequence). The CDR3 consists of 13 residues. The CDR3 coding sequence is TGTGCCAGCAAAGGGGTCCATAATTCACCCCTCCACTTT. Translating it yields CASKGVHNSPLHF.

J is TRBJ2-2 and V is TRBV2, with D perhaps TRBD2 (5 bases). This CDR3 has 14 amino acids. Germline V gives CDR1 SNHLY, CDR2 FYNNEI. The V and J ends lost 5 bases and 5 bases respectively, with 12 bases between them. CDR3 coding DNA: TGTGCCAGCAGTCTGGGGAGAGGGACCGGGGAGCTGTTTTTT. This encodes CASSLGRGTGELFF.

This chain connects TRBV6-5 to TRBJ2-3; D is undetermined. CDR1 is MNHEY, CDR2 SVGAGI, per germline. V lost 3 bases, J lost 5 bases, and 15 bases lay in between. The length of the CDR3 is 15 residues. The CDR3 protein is CASSYRSARGDTQYF. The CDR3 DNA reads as TGTGCCAGCAGTTATCGGTCTGCCCGCGGAGATACGCAGTATTTT.

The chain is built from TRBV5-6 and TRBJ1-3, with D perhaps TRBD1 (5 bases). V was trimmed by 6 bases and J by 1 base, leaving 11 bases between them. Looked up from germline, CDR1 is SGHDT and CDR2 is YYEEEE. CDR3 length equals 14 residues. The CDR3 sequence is CASTRGGSGNTIYF. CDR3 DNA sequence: TGTGCCAGCACCCGGGGGGGATCTGGAAACACCATATATTTT.

The CDR3 loop reads CASSLVERGPPNEQFF. Here the CDR3 DNA reads TGTGCCAGCAGCTTAGTAGAGCGGGGGCCACCAAATGAGCAGTTCTTC. V usage is TRBV7-9 and J usage is TRBJ2-1; 8 bases agree with TRBD2. Per germline, CDR1 SEHNR and CDR2 FQNEAQ (reference sequence). Trimming cost V 1 base and J 7 bases; bases outside gene matches: 9. The CDR3 has 16 amino acids.

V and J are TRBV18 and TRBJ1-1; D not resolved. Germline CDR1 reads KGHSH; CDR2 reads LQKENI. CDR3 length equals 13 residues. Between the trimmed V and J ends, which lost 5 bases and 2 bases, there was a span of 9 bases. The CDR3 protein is CASSREGNTEAFF. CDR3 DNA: TGTGCCAGCTCAAGGGAGGGAAACACTGAAGCTTTCTTT.

The CDR3 sequence is CASSLDSRELSGYTF. For the CDR3, the DNA is TGCGCCAGCAGCTTGGATAGTAGGGAGCTGAGTGGCTACACCTTC. V and J are TRBV5-1 and TRBJ1-2; no firm D call. The CDR3 has 15 residues. V dropped 0 bases and J dropped 7 bases, with 16 bases sitting between them. CDR1 is SGHRS and CDR2 is YFSETQ in the germline V gene.

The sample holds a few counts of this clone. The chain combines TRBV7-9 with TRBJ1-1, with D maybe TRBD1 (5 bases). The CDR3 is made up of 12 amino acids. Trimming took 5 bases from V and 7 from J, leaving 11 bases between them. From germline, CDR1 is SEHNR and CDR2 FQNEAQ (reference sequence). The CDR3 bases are TGTGCCAGCAGCAAAAGGGGTCTTGAAGCTTTCTTT. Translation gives CASSKRGLEAFF.

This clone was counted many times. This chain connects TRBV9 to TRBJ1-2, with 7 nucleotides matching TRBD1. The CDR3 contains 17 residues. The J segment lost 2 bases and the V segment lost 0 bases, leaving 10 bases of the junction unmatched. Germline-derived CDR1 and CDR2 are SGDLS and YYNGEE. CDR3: CASSVADNRGGNYGYTF. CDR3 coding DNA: TGTGCCAGCAGCGTAGCCGATAACAGGGGAGGAAACTATGGCTACACCTTC.